This note documents a single T cell receptor (beta chain) sequence. What antigen it recognizes has not been identified. No per-base quality is available; no much larger clone lies one base away. The sample is drawn from a study of vaccination effects on CD4 cells after COVID-19 (dated 2022 in TCRdb). Describing the broader study: Post-vaccine samples across the study were collected a median of 72 days after the second dose, with a range of 14 to 241. In both COVID-19 convalescent patients and infection-naive vaccine recipients, the study compared SARS-CoV-2 spike-specific CD4+ TCR repertoires from before mRNA vaccination with those from after it. A total of roughly 9 COVID-19 convalescent patients and several SARS-CoV-2-naive healthy vaccine recipients were included in the full study. The Oncomine TCR Beta short-read assay on an Illumina iSeq 100 was used to sequence cultures from other donors in the study. Overall study outcomes, separate from this receptor: Both infection-induced and vaccine-induced clones contracted markedly at late post-vaccination timepoints, which is consistent with waning T cell responses. Among healthy vaccine recipients, nearly all vaccine-induced clones were SARS-CoV-2 mono-reactive, and only 1 of 255 was cross-reactive with common cold coronaviruses. The study was limited by a small number of convalescent patients, and early post-infection timepoints were lacking.

The CDR3 spans 14 residues, from the cysteine through the phenylalanine. Only the CDR3 region is kept as DNA, spanning 42 bases read in frame from base 1. The germline V gene specifies KGHDR as CDR1 and SFDVKD as CDR2. The trim is 3 bases for V and 4 bases for J, with a gap of 11 bases between the germline ends. The ViraFEST assay stimulated PBMC with viral peptide pools and then used TCR sequencing to identify antigen-specific CD4+ T cell clonotypes by expansion. After around 11 days of culture, CD4+ T cells were isolated with the EasySep CD4+ T cell isolation kit. Two doses of either the BNT162b2 or the mRNA-1273 mRNA SARS-CoV-2 vaccine were administered to participants. Healthy vaccine recipients had no prior SARS-CoV-2 infection, confirmed by negative nucleocapsid antibodies before and after vaccination. Two million PBMC per well were cultured with about 9 ug/ml peptides in IMDM containing approximately 4.7% human AB serum, around 10 IU/ml IL-2 and gentamicin. Half of the culture medium was replaced with fresh IL-2-containing medium on days 3 and 7. Unless noted otherwise, every peptide stimulation condition was grown in triplicate wells. PBMC were separated from whole blood using Ficoll-Paque Plus gradient centrifugation and were then either cryopreserved at -140C or used fresh. The overlapping peptide pools covered the spike proteins of SARS-CoV-2 and of the common cold coronaviruses HCoV-NL63, HCoV-OC43 and HCoV-229E. Genomic DNA was extracted from cultured CD4+ T cells with the QIAamp micro DNA kit.

Libraries were made using the immunoSEQ multiplex PCR assay. DNA from the CD4+ T cells that had been cultured and isolated underwent TCR beta CDR3 sequencing. On the authors' methods: Non-productive TCR sequences were removed and reads were trimmed to the CDR3 region, keeping CDR3s of at least 7 amino acids. Antigen-specific clonotypes were identified with the MANAFEST web app by comparing expansion in peptide wells against reference cultures. To be called positive, a clone needed expansion at FDR<0.05 compared with the reference and with all other wells, an odds ratio greater than 5, and a frequency greater than 0.1% in two replicate wells. Cross-reactive clonotypes were defined as significantly expanded in SARS-CoV-2 spike wells and in at least one common cold coronavirus spike condition. CDR3 similarity was assessed by Levenshtein distance with the stringdist R package, and unrooted trees were built with ape in R 3.6.1. In its TCRdb copy, this immuneACCESS table keeps in-frame sequences only and misses some clones. Where compared with another copy, unresolved V genes explain less than half of these, and the others have no known cause. D and trimming come from the DNA, and the V and J calls and clone size come from that table. The sample includes 25,000 to 35,000 clones, with approximately 78% observed a single time. The ten largest clonotypes hold about 1.6% of the sample.

The clonotype originates from a human donor who received a COVID-19 vaccine. Some clones in this sample may be carry-over from other donors' samples. This material consisted of CD4+ T cells from PBMCs cultured with HCoV-NL63 spike peptides, taken after COVID-19 vaccination. The cell subset or site label of this sample denotes: HCoV-NL63 spike overlapping peptide pool stimulation. Recombination joined TRBV24-1 with TRBJ2-5; perhaps TRBD1 is the D gene, with 5 bases matching. This receptor carries the CDR3 CATSDRRGLETQYF. The bases read TGTGCCACCAGTGATCGAAGGGGTCTAGAGACCCAGTACTTC.